This T cell receptor beta chain derives from a study of Ad26.COV2.S vaccination and SARS-CoV-2 variants. About the research overall: Into the muscle, Ad26.COV2.S was dosed once or twice, 56 days apart.

On this clone: What it binds is unknown.

Study conclusions and caveats: Analyses of TCR breadth and depth may have underestimated total T cell responses.

TCRdb's table, derived via immunoSEQ multiplex PCR, lists solely in-frame clones and lacks some. The sample records under 300,000 clones, roughly 87% being singletons. This sample's treatment: around 19 received Ad26.COV2.S at low or high dose, single or two shots; roughly five received placebo; per-sample allocation not given. After the first vaccine or placebo injection, samples were drawn on day 63. Wuhan-strain SARS-CoV-2 spike was expressed by the Ad26 vector that made up the vaccine. The TCR was taken from a person aged 18 to 59 who received the Ad26.COV2.S COVID-19 vaccine or a placebo. The sample consisted of peripheral blood, taken in a trial of Ad26.COV2.S vaccine versus placebo.

The CDR3 DNA reads TGCGCCAGCAGCACTCAGGGGTCGGGGGAGCTGTTTTTT. Its protein product is CASSTQGSGELFF. The chain combines TRBV5-1 with TRBJ2-2; TRBD1 might be the D (6 bases). Trimming took 4 bases from V and 8 from J, leaving 12 bases between them. There are 13 residues in the CDR3. The germline V gene encodes CDR1 SGHRS and CDR2 YFSETQ. The complete variable domain, with remaining parts taken from reference TRBV5-1 and TRBJ2-2, reads KAGVTQTPRYLIKTRGQQVTLSCSPISGHRSVSWYQQTPGQGLQFLFEYFSETQRNKGNFPGRFSGRQFSNSRSEMNVSTLELGDSALYLCASSTQGSGELFFGEGSRLTVL.